This is a list of T cell receptor beta chains from one sample in a study of human T cells and chemical hapten exposure. TCRdb analysed the RACE reads with MiXCR anew, one entry per CDR3 protein. The sample has approximately 52,000 distinct CDR3 sequences, roughly a tenth seen once. Source: whole blood, taken in connection with sensitization to the hapten diphenylcyclopropenone (DPC). These receptors were collected from a woman aged 40 to 55 with alopecia areata. Some clones in this sample may be carry-over from other donors' samples. Both conserved end residues are part of each CDR3. A D gene is named only where the DNA matches it firmly. Some rows mark clone size as missing; the rest say once, few, many or name a class of expanded clone.

J: TRBJ2-5; size: .; V: TRBV29-1; D: TRBD1; CDR3: CSVRGSNRRTGETQYF; DNA: TGCAGCGTACGCGGTTCTAATCGGCGGACAGGAGAGACCCAGTACTTC
J: TRBJ2-7; size: few; V: TRBV20-1; D: .; CDR3: CSAPSSVSDEQYF; DNA: TGCAGTGCTCCAAGCTCTGTAAGCGACGAGCAGTACTTC
J: TRBJ2-1; size: many; V: TRBV20-1; D: TRBD1; CDR3: CSARGPGQGAYNEQFF; DNA: TGCAGTGCTAGGGGTCCGGGACAGGGGGCCTACAATGAGCAGTTCTTC
J: TRBJ2-1; size: many; V: TRBV5-5; D: .; CDR3: CASSLGLSEQFF; DNA: TGTGCCAGCAGCTTGGGGCTATCTGAGCAGTTCTTC
J: TRBJ2-1; size: few; V: TRBV4-1; D: .; CDR3: CASRGGPSYNEQFF; DNA: TGCGCCAGCAGGGGGGGACCCTCCTACAATGAGCAGTTCTTC
J: TRBJ1-1; size: many; V: TRBV5-5; D: TRBD1; CDR3: CASSLGGGRMNTEAFF; DNA: TGTGCCAGCAGCTTGGGAGGGGGCAGGATGAACACTGAAGCTTTCTTT
J: TRBJ2-3; size: few; V: TRBV28; D: TRBD1; CDR3: CASGPGGMRDTQYF; DNA: TGTGCCTCAGGACCAGGGGGAATGAGAGATACGCAGTATTTT
J: TRBJ1-6; size: many; V: TRBV7-8; D: TRBD1; CDR3: CASSPGTGVSPLHF; DNA: TGTGCCAGCAGCCCCGGGACAGGGGTTTCACCCCTCCACTTT
J: TRBJ2-4; size: many; V: TRBV5-1; D: .; CDR3: CASSFAGAKNIQYF; DNA: TGCGCCAGCAGCTTCGCGGGGGCCAAAAACATTCAGTACTTC
J: TRBJ1-1; size: .; V: TRBV11-1; D: TRBD1; CDR3: CASSSGQGTLFTEAFF; DNA: TGTGCCAGCAGCTCAGGACAGGGAACCCTATTCACTGAAGCTTTCTTT
J: TRBJ2-7; size: many; V: TRBV30; D: .; CDR3: CAWSEAGSYEQYF; DNA: TGTGCCTGGAGTGAGGCAGGCTCCTACGAGCAGTACTTC
J: TRBJ2-4; size: medium-sized; V: TRBV28; D: .; CDR3: CASSPFLATLAKNIQYF; DNA: TGTGCCAGCAGCCCTTTTTTAGCCACCTTAGCCAAAAACATTCAGTACTTC
J: TRBJ2-7; size: many; V: TRBV20-1; D: .; CDR3: CSARDLKGSEQYF; DNA: TGCAGTGCTAGAGATCTTAAAGGCAGCGAGCAGTACTTC
J: TRBJ1-4; size: .; V: TRBV20-1; D: .; CDR3: CSAREVMTNEKLFF; DNA: TGCAGTGCTAGAGAAGTGATGACTAATGAAAAACTGTTTTTT
J: TRBJ2-3; size: many; V: TRBV18; D: .; CDR3: CASSLTDTQYF; DNA: TGTGCCAGCTCACTCACAGATACGCAGTATTTT
J: TRBJ2-7; size: few; V: TRBV30; D: .; CDR3: CAWTEGEPYEQYF; DNA: TGTGCCTGGACGGAGGGGGAACCCTACGAGCAGTACTTC
J: TRBJ2-6; size: few; V: TRBV15; D: .; CDR3: CATSRDVSASSGANVLTF; DNA: TGTGCCACCAGCAGAGATGTGTCAGCGAGCTCTGGGGCCAACGTCCTGACTTTC
J: TRBJ1-2; size: .; V: TRBV7-2; D: .; CDR3: CASSLGGVGFNYGYTF; DNA: TGTGCCAGCAGCTTAGGTGGTGTAGGGTTCAACTATGGCTACACCTTC
J: TRBJ1-1; size: many; V: TRBV5-1; D: TRBD1; CDR3: CASSWDRGKANTEAFF; DNA: TGCGCCAGCAGCTGGGACAGGGGAAAGGCCAACACTGAAGCTTTCTTT
J: TRBJ2-7; size: .; V: TRBV7-6; D: TRBD2; CDR3: CASSSGLAGSLEQYF; DNA: TGTGCCAGCAGCTCCGGACTAGCGGGGAGCCTAGAGCAGTACTTC
J: TRBJ1-5; size: many; V: TRBV20-1; D: .; CDR3: CSASDGNQPQHF; DNA: TGCAGTGCATCGGACGGGAATCAGCCCCAGCATTTT
J: TRBJ2-1; size: few; V: TRBV5-1; D: TRBD1; CDR3: CASSLGQGDNEQFF; DNA: TGCGCCAGCAGCTTGGGACAGGGAGACAATGAGCAGTTCTTC
J: TRBJ2-7; size: many; V: TRBV4-1; D: .; CDR3: CASSQDLGGGDYEQYF; DNA: TGCGCCAGCAGCCAAGATTTAGGAGGGGGGGACTACGAGCAGTACTTC
J: TRBJ2-5; size: .; V: TRBV12-3/TRBV12-4; D: .; CDR3: CASSQSLRQETQYF; DNA: TGTGCCAGCAGCCAAAGTCTACGGCAAGAGACCCAGTACTTC
J: TRBJ1-5; size: many; V: TRBV28; D: TRBD1; CDR3: CASSSDDRGLNQPQHF; DNA: TGTGCCAGCAGTTCAGACGACAGGGGGCTAAATCAGCCCCAGCATTTT
J: TRBJ1-6; size: many; V: TRBV9; D: .; CDR3: CASSVAPYQNNSPLHF; DNA: TGTGCCAGCAGCGTAGCCCCATACCAGAATAATTCACCCCTCCACTTT
J: TRBJ2-1; size: many; V: TRBV4-2; D: .; CDR3: CASSQALATSYNEQFF; DNA: TGTGCCAGCAGCCAAGCGCTAGCGACCTCCTACAATGAGCAGTTCTTC
J: TRBJ2-5; size: few; V: TRBV7-2; D: TRBD1; CDR3: CASSPGATGGWYF; DNA: TGTGCCAGCAGCCCCGGGGCCACAGGGGGCTGGTACTTC
J: TRBJ1-4; size: many; V: TRBV5-1; D: TRBD1; CDR3: CASSLRQGGLAANEKLFF; DNA: TGCGCCAGCAGCTTGAGACAGGGTGGTTTAGCGGCTAATGAAAAACTGTTTTTT
J: TRBJ2-1; size: .; V: TRBV4-3; D: TRBD1; CDR3: CASSPRDRVGEQFF; DNA: TGCGCCAGCAGCCCCCGGGACAGGGTAGGTGAGCAGTTCTTC
J: TRBJ1-5; size: .; V: TRBV6-6; D: .; CDR3: CASSLNRARDQPQHF; DNA: TGTGCCAGCAGTTTAAACCGGGCCAGGGATCAGCCCCAGCATTTT
J: TRBJ2-4; size: many; V: TRBV20-1; D: .; CDR3: CSARSDNFLAKNIQYF; DNA: TGCAGTGCTAGATCGGATAACTTCTTAGCCAAAAACATTCAGTACTTC
J: TRBJ1-4; size: few; V: TRBV18; D: .; CDR3: CASSPPGTNEKLFF; DNA: TGTGCCAGCTCACCACCCGGGACAAATGAAAAACTGTTTTTT
J: TRBJ2-3; size: few; V: TRBV24-1; D: TRBD1; CDR3: CATSGRQGTDTQYF; DNA: TGTGCCACCAGTGGTCGACAGGGAACGGATACGCAGTATTTT
J: TRBJ1-2; size: many; V: TRBV30; D: .; CDR3: CAWSGNTPSRGYTF; DNA: TGTGCCTGGAGTGGGAATACTCCTTCGAGGGGCTACACCTTC
J: TRBJ2-2; size: many; V: TRBV7-3; D: .; CDR3: CASSSTPGAPLTGELFF; DNA: TGTGCCAGCAGCTCCACTCCGGGGGCCCCCTTGACCGGGGAGCTGTTTTTT
J: TRBJ1-1; size: .; V: TRBV30; D: .; CDR3: CAWSVLNTETFF; DNA: TGTGCCTGGAGTGTATTGAACACTGAAACTTTCTTT
J: TRBJ2-1; size: few; V: TRBV7-6; D: .; CDR3: CASSLLANEQFF; DNA: TGTGCCAGCAGCTTACTCGCCAATGAGCAGTTCTTC
J: TRBJ2-3; size: many; V: TRBV7-9; D: .; CDR3: CASSLAGATNTQYF; DNA: TGTGCCAGCAGCTTAGCGGGGGCGACGAATACGCAGTATTTT
J: TRBJ2-7; size: few; V: TRBV5-4; D: .; CDR3: CASSSGLSSYEQYF; DNA: TGTGCCAGCAGCTCCGGACTGAGCTCCTACGAGCAGTACTTC